This passage covers 2 T cell receptor beta chains from one sample sequenced in a study of blood T cells in healthy people across ages (dated by TCRdb to between 2014 and 2016). The receptor library was made with 5' RACE. The sample was run on an Illumina HiSeq 2500. A second PCR of 7 to 11 cycles was run with a J-beta primer mix and a sample-barcoded 5' primer. TCRdb itself trimmed the public reads at Q25 with fastp, ran MiXCR and retained productive beta chains. Rows merge per CDR3 protein into single entries with the most common DNA and genes. The sample records 650,000 to 700,000 distinct CDR3 sequences, roughly 32% of which are singletons. Jointly, the top ten make up 15% of the sample. The sample consisted of blood. The receptor set was obtained from a woman at least 80 years old in good health. Donor details come from another sample of the same person, matched by shared clones.

This rearrangement joins TRBV6-1 to TRBJ2-1; 9 positions match TRBD2. The V and J ends lost 7 bases and 9 bases, in that order; junction bases with no gene match: 16. The germline V gene has CDR1 MNHNS and CDR2 SASEGT. This CDR3 contains 16 residues. CDR3 sequence: CASTSGRGRGIGEQFF. Written as DNA, the CDR3 is TGTGCCAGCACCTCGGGGCGCGGGAGGGGGATCGGTGAGCAGTTCTTC.

Concerning this clonotype itself: A junction boundary mismatches the germline segment, possibly from a read error. V usage is TRBV5-1 and J usage is TRBJ2-7, with TRBD1 matching 10 bases. The CDR3 is 15 residues long. Germline assignment: CDR1 SGHRS and CDR2 YFSETQ. CDR3 in DNA: TGCGCCAGCAGGTTGGGGGACAGGGGAGTGTACGAGCAGTACTTC. Translated: CASRLGDRGVYEQYF.